The 21 T cell receptor beta chains below all came from one sample that was sequenced in a study of T cells in Graves' hyperthyroidism and ophthalmopathy. TCR beta CDR3 sequences were amplified from RNA transcripts. Using the HTBI primer set, a first-round RT-PCR was run on the TCR CDR3. In TCRdb, the multiplex PCR reads were re-called with MiXCR into one record per CDR3 protein. Counted here are about 290,000 distinct CDR3 sequences, about an eighth occurring once; the ten biggest clones make up 7% to 9.5%. Specimen: blood. The receptors here all came from a woman aged 40 to 55 with Graves' hyperthyroidism.

This clonotype showed up just a few times. V gene TRBV4-1 combines with J gene TRBJ1-2; D remains unclear. V was cut by 5 bases and J by 4 bases, with 17 bases left in between. Germline values: CDR1 MGHRA, CDR2 YSYEKL. The CDR3 has 15 residues. CDR3 region: CASSERGGPFYGYTF. In nucleotides, the CDR3 is TGCGCCAGCAGCGAGCGGGGAGGCCCTTTCTATGGCTACACCTTC.

Comments on this clonotype: This may arise from a read error, as a much more abundant clone is one base away. The chain uses TRBV3-1 and TRBJ1-2; D is undetermined. The CDR3 loop spans 12 amino acids. Trimming left V 3 bases short and J 8 bases short, with 10 bases between. Germline assignment: CDR1 LGHDT and CDR2 YNNKEL (reference sequence). CDR3 DNA: TGTGCCAGCAGCCAGAGTAGGGTCGGCTACACCTTC. This codes for CASSQSRVGYTF.

Many counts were recorded for this clonotype. The gene calls are TRBV7-2 and TRBJ2-1, with 10 positions matching TRBD2. CDR1 is SGHTA, CDR2 FQGNSA, per germline. The CDR3 has 15 amino acids. J gave up 3 bases and V 4 bases, and 3 bases lay outside the gene matches. CDR3 in amino acids: CASSYTSGVYNEQFF. The CDR3 DNA reads TGTGCCAGCAGCTATACTAGCGGGGTCTACAATGAGCAGTTCTTC.

This clonotype was counted many times. V usage is TRBV5-5 and J usage is TRBJ1-1, with D perhaps TRBD1 (6 bases). Per germline, CDR1 SGHKS and CDR2 YYEKEE (reference sequence). This CDR3 contains 15 residues. V gave up 0 bases and J gave up 6 bases, with 15 bases separating them. The CDR3 spells CASSLGHGGGSEAFF. For the CDR3, the DNA is TGTGCCAGCAGCTTGGGGCACGGGGGCGGTTCTGAAGCTTTCTTT.

This clonotype was observed many times. V usage is TRBV12-3 or TRBV12-4 and J usage is TRBJ2-5; TRBD2 aligns across 11 bases. After removal of 5 bases from V and 5 bases from J, the junction contained 13 bases not matched to a gene. The CDR3 runs 17 residues. CDR3 protein: CASSTQGTSGRRETQYF. In DNA form, the CDR3 reads TGTGCCAGCAGTACCCAGGGGACTAGCGGAAGGAGGGAGACCCAGTACTTC.

This clonotype was detected many times. The chain recombines TRBV29-1 with TRBJ2-7, with D possibly being TRBD1 (6 bases). Per germline, CDR1 SQVTM and CDR2 ANQGSEA. This CDR3 contains 14 residues. The V end was cut by 3 bases, the J end by 2 bases, with 14 bases between. CDR3 sequence (DNA): TGCAGCGTTGAGATTCCAGGGGTGGCCTACGAGCAGTACTTC. Protein: CSVEIPGVAYEQYF.

The chain joins TRBV2 to TRBJ2-7; the match to TRBD1 covers 7 bases. This CDR3 is 11 amino acids long. V shed 6 bases and J 7 bases; nucleotides not matched to a gene: 3. Germline assignment: CDR1 SNHLY and CDR2 FYNNEI. This CDR3 is CASRRQGEQYF. For the CDR3, the DNA is TGTGCCAGCAGGAGACAGGGAGAGCAGTACTTC.

This clonotype was found many times. This chain links TRBV2 with TRBJ1-6; D is unresolved. The CDR3 totals 14 residues. The germline V gene encodes CDR1 SNHLY and CDR2 FYNNEI. Trimming shortened V by 2 bases and J by 8 bases, and 10 bases separated the two germline ends. The CDR3 here is CASSELDGDSPLHF. The CDR3 DNA follows: TGTGCCAGCAGTGAACTAGACGGCGATTCACCCCTCCACTTT.

CDR3 region: CASSPGQGSPLHF. CDR3 nucleotide sequence: TGTGCCAGCAGCCCCGGACAGGGTTCACCCCTCCACTTT. The chain has TRBV3-1 and TRBJ1-6, with 8 positions matching TRBD1. Looked up from germline, CDR1 is LGHDT and CDR2 is YNNKEL (reference sequence). The ends lost 4 bases at V and 9 bases at J; junction bases unmatched: 2. This CDR3 is built from 13 residues. The variable domain in full, completed from reference TRBV3-1 and TRBJ1-6, reads DTAVSQTPKYLVTQMGNDKSIKCEQNLGHDTMYWYKQDSKKFLKIMFSYNNKELIINETVPNRFSPKSPDKAHLNLHINSLELGDSAVYFCASSPGQGSPLHFGNGTRLTVT.

This clonotype has a count of ten or more. The CDR3 sequence: CASSLYSPGLAGGSTYEQYF. The CDR3 nucleotides are TGTGCCAGCAGTTTATATTCCCCGGGACTAGCGGGAGGCTCCACCTACGAGCAGTACTTC. V and J are TRBV28 and TRBJ2-7; 15 bases fit TRBD2. The junction had 12 bases not matched to a gene; V was cut back by 1 base and J by 2 bases. Germline CDR1 MDHEN, CDR2 SYDVKM. The CDR3 is 20 amino acids.

This clonotype was recorded at least ten times. CDR3: CAWSQDANTEAFF. CDR3 nucleotide sequence: TGTGCCTGGAGTCAGGATGCCAACACTGAAGCTTTCTTT. The rearrangement links TRBV30 to TRBJ1-1; D is unclear. Between the trimmed V and J ends, which lost 2 bases and 2 bases, there was a span of 9 bases. Germline V lookup: CDR1 GTSNPN, CDR2 SVGIG (reference sequence). This CDR3 region has 13 residues.

V gene TRBV9 combines with J gene TRBJ1-2, with D uncertain. Trimming took off 3 bases at V and 2 bases at J, with 20 bases between the two ends. The CDR3 spans 17 residues. Germline values: CDR1 SGDLS, CDR2 YYNGEE. The DNA of the CDR3 is TGTGCCAGCAGCGGGGGTCCGTCCGGGCCCGGGAACTATGGCTACACCTTC. The encoded protein is CASSGGPSGPGNYGYTF.

This clonotype was seen at least ten times. The CDR3 DNA sequence: TGTGCCAGCAGCTTAGTAAGGACGCGGGGAGCTTTCTTT. This encodes CASSLVRTRGAFF. The chain combines TRBV7-2 with TRBJ1-1; D unresolved. The V gene lost 1 base and the J gene lost 10 bases, with 13 bases spanning the gap. This CDR3 comprises 13 residues. Germline V gene data show CDR1 as SGHTA and CDR2 as FQGNSA.

CDR3 nucleotide sequence: TGTGCCAGCAGCCAAGCAATAAGGGCCTCGGGGGAGCTGTTTTTT. Protein: CASSQAIRASGELFF. The chain combines TRBV3-1 with TRBJ2-2; D uncertain. Trimming removed 1 base at V and 8 bases at J, with 14 bases between. The CDR3 is 15 amino acids. Germline V gene sequence: CDR1 LGHDT, CDR2 YNNKEL (reference sequence).

On this clonotype: A much larger clone lies a single base off, so this may be a read error. The rearrangement links TRBV6-5 to TRBJ2-1, with 8 bases identical to TRBD2. This CDR3 comprises 16 residues. Germline CDR1 MNHEY, CDR2 SVGAGI. In DNA, the CDR3 is TGTTCCAGCAGTTACTCAGGAAGCGGGAGATGGAATGAGCAGTTCTTC. Amino acid sequence: CSSSYSGSGRWNEQFF.

There are many counts of this clonotype. The V and J genes are TRBV5-1 and TRBJ2-3; D is perhaps TRBD1 or TRBD2 (5 bases each). This CDR3 comprises 14 residues. V was clipped by 3 bases and J by 3 bases, with 11 bases between them. Per the germline V gene, CDR1 is SGHRS and CDR2 is YFSETQ. The CDR3 DNA is TGCGCCAGCAGCTATCGGTGGGGGACAGATACGCAGTATTTT. Its translation is CASSYRWGTDTQYF.

The CDR3 sequence: CASSRSLYNEQFF. As DNA, the CDR3 is TGTGCCAGCAGCCGATCACTCTACAATGAGCAGTTCTTC. The V gene is TRBV14, the J gene TRBJ2-1; D unresolved. The CDR3 extends over 13 amino acids. Germline V gene sequence: CDR1 SGHDN, CDR2 FVKESK. The germline V and J ends were trimmed by 4 bases and 3 bases, with 7 bases remaining between them.

This clonotype was picked up a small number of times. The genes are TRBV6-1 and TRBJ2-6, with D unclear. Germline V gene sequence: CDR1 MNHNS, CDR2 SASEGT. V was cut by 7 bases and J by 0 bases, with 4 bases left in between. The CDR3 has 13 amino acids. The CDR3 DNA follows: TGTGCCAGCACGTCCTCTGGGGCCAACGTCCTGACTTTC. It encodes CASTSSGANVLTF.

This clonotype was detected ten times or more. The rearrangement uses TRBV5-5 and TRBJ2-1; 13 bases match TRBD2. The CDR3 contains 17 residues. With V trimmed by 3 bases and J by 5 bases, 8 bases remained unmatched. Germline CDR1 SGHKS, CDR2 YYEKEE (reference sequence). CDR3 coding DNA: TGTGCCAGCAGCTCACTAGCGGGAGGGCCGGGCGACAATGAGCAGTTCTTC. Translating gives CASSSLAGGPGDNEQFF.

Comments on this clonotype: Given a much more abundant clone one base away, this may be a read error. V is TRBV12-3 or TRBV12-4 and J is TRBJ1-6, with TRBD1 as a possible D gene (6 bases). The CDR3 consists of 12 residues. The CDR3 spells CASSTGSSPFHF. CDR3 nucleotide sequence: TGTGCCAGCAGTACAGGGAGCTCACCCTTCCACTTT.

This clonotype was detected ten times or more. The V gene is TRBV2, the J gene TRBJ2-1; 15 nucleotides match TRBD2. With 8 bases clipped from V and 6 bases from J, the junction kept 2 bases outside the gene matches. Germline CDR1 is SNHLY and CDR2 is FYNNEI. The length of the CDR3 is 14 residues. CDR3 DNA sequence: TGTGCCAGCCGGGGACTAGCGGGGGGCAATGAGCAGTTCTTC. As protein: CASRGLAGGNEQFF.